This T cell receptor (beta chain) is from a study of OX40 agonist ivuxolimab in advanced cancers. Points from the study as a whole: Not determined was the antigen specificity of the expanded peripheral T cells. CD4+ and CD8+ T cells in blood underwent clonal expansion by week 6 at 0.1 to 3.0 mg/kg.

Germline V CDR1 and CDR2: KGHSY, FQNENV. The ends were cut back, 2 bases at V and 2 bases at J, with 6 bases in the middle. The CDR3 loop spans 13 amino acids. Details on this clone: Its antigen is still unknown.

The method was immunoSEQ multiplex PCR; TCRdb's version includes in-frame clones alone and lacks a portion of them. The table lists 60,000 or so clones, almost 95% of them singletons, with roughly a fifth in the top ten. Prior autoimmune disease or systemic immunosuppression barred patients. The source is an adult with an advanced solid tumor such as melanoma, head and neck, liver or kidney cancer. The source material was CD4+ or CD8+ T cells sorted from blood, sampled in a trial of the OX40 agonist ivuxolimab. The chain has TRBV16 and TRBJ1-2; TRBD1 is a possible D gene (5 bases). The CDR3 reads CASSQEGNYGYTF. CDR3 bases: TGTGCCAGCAGCCAAGAGGGGAACTATGGCTACACCTTC.